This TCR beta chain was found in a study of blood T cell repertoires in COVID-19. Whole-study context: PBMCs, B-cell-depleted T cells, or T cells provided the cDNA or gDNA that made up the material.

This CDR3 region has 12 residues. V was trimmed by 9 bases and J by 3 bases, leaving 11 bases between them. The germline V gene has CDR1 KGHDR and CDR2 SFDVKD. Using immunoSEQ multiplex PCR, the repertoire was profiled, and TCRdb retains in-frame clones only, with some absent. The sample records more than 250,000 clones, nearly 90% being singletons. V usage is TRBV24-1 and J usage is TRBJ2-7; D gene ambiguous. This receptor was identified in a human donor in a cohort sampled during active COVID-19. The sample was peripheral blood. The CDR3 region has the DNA TGTGCCACCCCTTGGCCCCGCTACGAGCAGTACTTC. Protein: CATPWPRYEQYF.